These 5 T cell receptor beta chains were sequenced from one sample in a study of T-cell reconstitution after alpha-beta-depleted transplantation in children. The TCRbeta library was prepared with unique molecular identifiers. Each CDR3 protein is one row after TCRdb ran MiXCR on the PCR reads. The sample comprises hundreds of thousands of distinct CDR3 sequences, under 15% of which are singletons, and around 0.76% rests with the top ten. Here the sequenced sample was PBMCs, taken before TCRalphabeta/CD19-depleted stem cell transplant. These receptors originate from a girl aged 2 to 10 with congenital amegakaryocytic thrombocytopenia, due to receive a stem cell transplant.

This chain joins TRBV6-6 and TRBJ2-7; D call uncertain. CDR1 is MNHNY, CDR2 SVGAGI, per germline (reference sequence). This CDR3 has 13 residues. The V gene lost 0 bases and the J gene lost 0 bases, with 3 bases spanning the gap. DNA of the CDR3: TGTGCCAGCAGTTACTCGATCTCCTACGAGCAGTACTTC. Translating gives CASSYSISYEQYF.

A note on this clonotype: A much larger clone lies one base from this, so it may be a read error. The V gene is TRBV20-1, the J gene TRBJ1-2; TRBD1 is a possible D gene (6 bases). This CDR3 comprises 13 residues. The V gene's germline CDR1 is DFQATT and CDR2 SNEGSKA (reference sequence). For the CDR3, the DNA is TGCAGTGCTAGTGGAGGGGGGGACTATGGCGACACCTTC. It translates to CSASGGGDYGDTF.

This clonotype was observed a few times. The chain couples TRBV3-1 to TRBJ2-1, with 10 bases matching TRBD2. This CDR3 contains 19 residues. V lost 0 bases, J lost 2 bases, and 10 bases stayed unmatched. Germline CDR1 and CDR2: LGHDT and YNNKEL (reference sequence). The CDR3, as DNA: TGTGCCAGCAGCCAAGAAAGTTGGCTAGCGGGAGAGGCCTACAATGAGCAGTTCTTC. Its protein is CASSQESWLAGEAYNEQFF.

This clonotype was picked up a small number of times. V and J are TRBV20-1 and TRBJ1-4; D is ambiguous. CDR3 length: 13 amino acids. In germline, CDR1 is DFQATT, CDR2 SNEGSKA (reference sequence). V lost 3 bases and J lost 8, with 13 bases in between. Here the CDR3 reads CSARALSVEKLFF. As DNA, the CDR3 is TGCAGTGCTAGGGCCCTCTCGGTCGAAAAACTGTTTTTT.

This chain links TRBV20-1 with TRBJ2-5, with TRBD2 matching 12 bases. Germline CDR1 is DFQATT and CDR2 is SNEGSKA (reference sequence). The CDR3 runs 14 residues. CDR3 in amino acids: CSTGLAGGPETQYF. Here the CDR3 DNA reads TGCAGCACCGGCCTAGCGGGAGGGCCGGAGACCCAGTACTTC.